This T cell receptor beta chain was observed in a study of tumor-infiltrating lymphocytes in primary liver carcinoma. Looking at the study overall: Sample counts of productive TCRbeta reads spanned roughly 3.65 to 7.13 million; these counts were similar across tissue types.

V was clipped by 3 bases and J by 4 bases; unmatched bases: 7. The CDR3 runs to 15 residues. The V gene's germline CDR1 is MDHEN and CDR2 SYDVKM. Blood RNA originated from unsorted whole blood, with germline DNA additionally extracted. Study-level points and caveats: Less overlap was seen in tumor-adjacent and tumor-blood pairs than in tumor region pairs.

A note on this clonotype: Its antigen is undetermined. This CDR3 is missing its conserved last phenylalanine or tryptophan, likely due to a read error.

From roughly 0.55 ug of total RNA, TCR beta-specific cDNA was reverse-transcribed using a constant-region primer. The TCR beta library was amplified through three nested multiplex PCR rounds in a modified ARM-PCR procedure. Each of the first two PCR rounds ran approximately 11 cycles with TRBV1-TRBV30 forward and C-beta reverse primers. One entry per CDR3 protein, called by TCRdb with MiXCR from the multiplex PCR reads. In the table there are 330,000 or so distinct CDR3 sequences, less than 65% of which are singletons. This chain links TRBV28 with TRBJ2-7; 9 bases line up with TRBD1. Sequencing used peripheral blood. The receptor comes from a man in his forties with primary liver carcinoma and hepatitis B virus infection. CDR3 residues: CASSLPTGGRYEQYL. DNA for the CDR3: TGTGCCAGCAGTTTGCCGACAGGGGGTCGATACGAGCAGTACCTC.